The next 28 T cell receptor beta chains were all read from a single sample in a study of cytomegalovirus exposure and HLA in healthy donors. Only in-frame clones appear in the TCRdb table, and some are missing; sequencing was by immunoSEQ multiplex PCR. The sample has roughly 260,000 clones, 90% seen once. The sequencing input was PBMCs. Receptor source: a young woman in good health and CMV-seronegative.

The chain carries TRBV5-1 and TRBJ2-6; 10 nucleotides line up with TRBD1. The CDR3 sequence is 18 residues long. The J segment lost 0 bases and the V segment lost 4 bases, leaving 7 bases of the junction unmatched. Germline CDR1 reads SGHRS; CDR2 reads YFSETQ. The CDR3 DNA is TGCGCCAGCAGCCAATGGGACAGGGGAACCTCTGGGGCCAACGTCCTGACTTTC. This gives the protein CASSQWDRGTSGANVLTF.

Note on this clone: A junction end diverges from the germline sequence, so it may reflect a read error. The gene calls are TRBV28 and TRBJ2-1, with 10 bases lining up with TRBD1. The CDR3 totals 13 residues. Germline V CDR1 and CDR2: MDHEN, SYDVKM. In nucleotides, the CDR3 is TGTGCCAGCATCCAGAGACAGGGGGCTCGGCCTCTCTTC. Translation: CASIQRQGARPLF.

The chain uses TRBV7-9 and TRBJ2-7; D call uncertain. V lost 1 base to trimming and J lost 0 bases, with 10 bases between them. The germline V gene encodes CDR1 SEHNR and CDR2 FQNEAQ (reference sequence). The length of the CDR3 is 15 residues. The CDR3 region is CASSLGSRSSYEQYF. The DNA for the CDR3 is TGTGCCAGCAGCTTAGGATCGCGTAGCTCCTACGAGCAGTACTTC.

The chain couples TRBV7-8 to TRBJ2-3; weak D call: TRBD1 (6 bases). Per the germline V gene, CDR1 is SGHVS and CDR2 is FQNEAQ. The CDR3 is 14 amino acids. V lost 1 base and J lost 6, with 11 bases in between. The CDR3 sequence is CASSLDRAADTQYF. Here the CDR3 DNA reads TGTGCCAGCAGCTTAGACAGGGCGGCCGATACGCAGTATTTT.

The sample holds one count of this clone. This CDR3 is CASSFYQVRTQHF. In DNA form, the CDR3 reads TGTGCCAGCAGTTTTTATCAGGTTAGGACCCAGCATTTT. This chain connects TRBV28 to TRBJ1-5; D gene uncertain. Germline CDR1 MDHEN, CDR2 SYDVKM. The V end lost 3 bases, the J end lost 11 bases, and 14 bases lay between the germline ends. The CDR3 has 13 amino acids.

The V call is TRBV4-1, the J call TRBJ1-6; TRBD1 matches 10 bases. Germline V gene sequence: CDR1 MGHRA, CDR2 YSYEKL. With V trimmed by 2 bases and J by 9 bases, 4 bases remained unmatched. CDR3 size: 15 residues. The CDR3 coding sequence is TGCGCCAGCAGCCAATGGGACAGGGGAGGTTCACCCCTCCACTTT. Amino acids: CASSQWDRGGSPLHF.

The chain links TRBV4-1 to TRBJ2-7; TRBD2 matches at 10 bases. The CDR3 length is 15 residues. V lost 2 bases, J lost 3 bases, and 4 bases stayed unmatched. Germline V gives CDR1 MGHRA, CDR2 YSYEKL. DNA for the CDR3: TGCGCCAGCAGCCAACTAGCGGGGGCCCGCTACGAGCAGTACGTC. This encodes CASSQLAGARYEQYV.

This clone came up once. The J gene is TRBJ1-2, the V gene TRBV11-3, with D hard to call. V lost 3 bases to trimming and J lost 5 bases, with 13 bases between them. The length of the CDR3 is 14 residues. Per the germline V gene, CDR1 is SGHNT and CDR2 is YENEEA. The CDR3 sequence is CASSFDFTGYGYTF. The CDR3 DNA reads TGTGCCAGCAGCTTTGATTTCACCGGGTATGGCTACACCTTC.

This clone occurred a few times. The DNA for the CDR3 is TGCGCCAGCAGCCAAGTGGGACAGCTTTCTGGGGCCAACGTCCTGACTTTC. Translated, it gives CASSQVGQLSGANVLTF. The rearrangement links TRBV4-1 to TRBJ2-6; 7 bases are shared with TRBD1. From germline, CDR1 is MGHRA and CDR2 YSYEKL. With V trimmed by 1 base and J by 1 base, 4 bases remained unmatched. CDR3 length equals 17 residues.

The chain has TRBV19 and TRBJ1-5, with 9 bases identical to TRBD1. Germline CDR1 is LNHDA and CDR2 is SQIVND (reference sequence). V shed 3 bases and J 1 base; nucleotides not matched to a gene: 4. The length of the CDR3 is 16 residues. The CDR3 sequence: CASSMADRGSNQPQHF. For the CDR3, the DNA is TGTGCCAGTAGTATGGCGGACAGGGGCAGCAATCAGCCCCAGCATTTT.

Details on this clone: This sample includes further DNA sequences coding for the same CDR3. The chain combines TRBV19 with TRBJ1-1; D might be TRBD1 (6 bases). The V end was cut by 6 bases, the J end by 1 base, with 9 bases between. CDR3 size: 13 residues. Germline V gene lookup returns CDR1 LNHDA and CDR2 SQIVND (reference sequence). The CDR3 is CASRDRQNTEAFF. In DNA, the CDR3 is TGTGCCAGTAGAGACAGGCAGAACACTGAAGCTTTCTTT.

The gene calls are TRBV6-5 and TRBJ1-1; perhaps TRBD1 as D (6 bases). The germline gives CDR1 MNHEY, CDR2 SVGAGI. The CDR3 loop spans 13 amino acids. The germline V and J ends were trimmed by 8 bases and 5 bases, with 15 bases remaining between them. The CDR3 sequence: CASADRFVTEAFF. CDR3 DNA: TGTGCCAGCGCAGACAGGTTCGTGACTGAAGCTTTCTTT.

The rearrangement links TRBV6-5 to TRBJ1-6, with TRBD1 identical over 8 bases. Germline lookup yields CDR1 MNHEY and CDR2 SVGAGI. The CDR3 is 14 residues long. Trimming cost V 7 bases and J 8 bases; bases outside gene matches: 7. The CDR3 nucleotides are TGTGCCAGCACCTTTACAGGGGGTGATTCACCCCTCCACTTT. It specifies CASTFTGGDSPLHF.

The rearrangement uses TRBV4-3 and TRBJ1-4; possibly TRBD1 for D (6 bases). Trimming removed 2 bases at V and 6 bases at J, with 13 bases between. CDR1 and CDR2 from the germline V gene are LGHNA and YSLEER. CDR3 length: 15 residues. The CDR3 is CASSQLQGPDEKLFF. DNA for the CDR3: TGCGCCAGCAGCCAATTGCAGGGGCCGGATGAAAAACTGTTTTTT.

The rearrangement uses TRBV7-9 and TRBJ1-6; 10 bases fit TRBD1. In germline, CDR1 is SEHNR, CDR2 FQNEAQ (reference sequence). With V trimmed by 2 bases and J by 8 bases, 6 bases remained unmatched. The CDR3 runs 16 residues. CDR3 DNA sequence: TGTGCCAGCAGCTTACGAACCGGGACAGGGGATTCACCCCTCCACTTT. Its protein is CASSLRTGTGDSPLHF. Looking up the rest from reference TRBV7-9 and TRBJ1-6 gives the full variable domain: DTGVSQNPRHKITKRGQNVTFRCDPISEHNRLYWYRQTLGQGPEFLTYFQNEAQLEKSRLLSDRFSAERPKGSFSTLEIQRTEQGDSAMYLCASSLRTGTGDSPLHFGNGTRLTVT.

The chain uses TRBV7-6 and TRBJ2-3; D is possibly TRBD1 (6 bases). Germline V gene data show CDR1 as SGHVS and CDR2 as FNYEAQ. The CDR3 sequence is 14 residues long. V gave up 8 bases and J gave up 1 base, with 13 bases separating them. CDR3 nucleotide sequence: TGTGCCAGCCCTCAGGGGATGGGCACAGATACGCAGTATTTT. It encodes CASPQGMGTDTQYF.

The chain joins TRBV4-1 to TRBJ2-5, with 7 positions matching TRBD1. This CDR3 comprises 17 residues. With V trimmed by 4 bases and J by 5 bases, 16 bases remained unmatched. From germline, CDR1 is MGHRA and CDR2 YSYEKL. In nucleotides, the CDR3 is TGCGCCAGCAGCCGGGGGAGTGGAGACAGGGTCCGTGAGACCCAGTACTTC. It is translated as CASSRGSGDRVRETQYF.

CDR3 loop: CAIEVGNQPQHF. CDR3 nucleotides: TGTGCCATTGAGGTGGGCAATCAGCCCCAGCATTTT. The chain carries TRBV6-1 and TRBJ1-5; D is ambiguous. V dropped 10 bases and J dropped 2 bases, with 9 bases sitting between them. The CDR3 is 12 residues long. Germline V CDR1 and CDR2: MNHNS, SASEGT.

This clone was observed once. The gene calls are TRBV28 and TRBJ1-4; 7 nucleotides align to TRBD1. With V trimmed by 7 bases and J by 8 bases, 13 bases remained unmatched. The CDR3 extends over 15 amino acids. The germline gives CDR1 MDHEN, CDR2 SYDVKM. The CDR3: CASTTTGEVKEKLFF. CDR3 sequence (DNA): TGTGCCAGCACCACAACAGGGGAAGTTAAGGAAAAACTGTTTTTT.

CDR3 sequence (DNA): TGCGCCAGCAGCTTCCGGGGAGCCGGCGGGGCCAACGTCCTGACTTTC. Translation gives CASSFRGAGGANVLTF. The chain is built from TRBV5-1 and TRBJ2-6; TRBD2 is a possible D gene (5 bases). This CDR3 contains 16 residues. V was shortened by 2 bases and J by 4 bases, with 13 bases between the two germline ends. Per germline, CDR1 SGHRS and CDR2 YFSETQ.

V usage is TRBV27 and J usage is TRBJ1-2, with unresolved D. V was cut by 2 bases and J by 5 bases, with 9 bases left in between. CDR3 size: 13 residues. Germline-derived CDR1 and CDR2 are MNHEY and SMNVEV (reference sequence). The CDR3 DNA is TGTGCCAGCAGTTTAGTCGCGGGGTATGGCTACACCTTC. Its translation is CASSLVAGYGYTF.

The chain couples TRBV19 to TRBJ1-4; 10 nucleotides align to TRBD1. Unmatched junction bases numbered 5, after V lost 5 bases and J lost 2 bases. The CDR3 length is 16 residues. Germline V gene sequence: CDR1 LNHDA, CDR2 SQIVND (reference sequence). CDR3 nucleotides: TGTGCCAGTAGTGCCGGACAGGGGGGGACTAATGAAAAACTGTTTTTT. Translation: CASSAGQGGTNEKLFF.

This clone was seen a single time. J is TRBJ2-3 and V is TRBV11-2; 7 nucleotides align to TRBD1. The CDR3 contains 14 residues. Trimming at V came to 4 bases and at J to 6 bases, leaving 7 bases not matched to a gene. Germline V gene lookup returns CDR1 SGHAT and CDR2 FQNNGV. CDR3 sequence (DNA): TGTGCCAGCAGCTCGGGACAGATTCAGGATACGCAGTATTTT. Its translation: CASSSGQIQDTQYF.

This clone was detected only once. V gene TRBV28 combines with J gene TRBJ2-1; 7 bases agree with TRBD1. V dropped 9 bases and J dropped 2; count of bases not matched to a gene: 4. Germline V lookup: CDR1 MDHEN, CDR2 SYDVKM. This CDR3 contains 13 residues. The CDR3 DNA reads as TGTGCCAGTTCCCAGGGGGCCTACAATGAGCAGTTCTTC. Its translation: CASSQGAYNEQFF.

V is TRBV7-8 and J is TRBJ1-5, with 7 bases identical to TRBD1. Looked up from germline, CDR1 is SGHVS and CDR2 is FQNEAQ. The V and J ends lost 5 bases and 12 bases, in that order; junction bases with no gene match: 16. CDR3 length: 15 amino acids. The DNA for the CDR3 is TGTGCCAGCAGCCGCAGGGGGGTTAACCCCGAGATCCAGCATTTT. Translating gives CASSRRGVNPEIQHF.

In this sample, this clone turned up once. This chain joins TRBV11-2 and TRBJ2-1; 8 nucleotides line up with TRBD2. Germline V gene sequence: CDR1 SGHAT, CDR2 FQNNGV. J was trimmed by 8 bases and V by 5 bases; bases with no gene match: 5. This CDR3 spans 13 amino acids. The CDR3 nucleotides read TGTGCCAGCAGCGATCGGGGGGGCTATGAGCAGTTCTTC. This translates into CASSDRGGYEQFF.

V and J are TRBV5-4 and TRBJ2-5; 7 bases align to TRBD1. CDR3 length: 15 amino acids. Germline loops: CDR1 SGHNT, CDR2 YYREEE (reference sequence). Germline trimming cut 4 bases from V and 1 base from J; bases unmatched to any gene: 7. CDR3 in amino acids: CASSEGTAIQETQYF. CDR3 nucleotide sequence: TGTGCCAGCAGCGAGGGGACAGCCATCCAAGAGACCCAGTACTTC. The full variable domain, completed using reference TRBV5-4 and TRBJ2-5, is ETGVTQSPTHLIKTRGQQVTLRCSSQSGHNTVSWYQQALGQGPQFIFQYYREEENGRGNFPPRFSGLQFPNYSSELNVNALELDDSALYLCASSEGTAIQETQYFGPGTRLLVL.

This CDR3 is CASRRGGSYEQYV. CDR3 nucleotide sequence: TGTGCCAGCAGACGTGGGGGGTCCTACGAGCAGTACGTC. The V gene is TRBV27, the J gene TRBJ2-7, with a tentative D call TRBD2 (6 bases). There are 13 residues in the CDR3. The germline CDR1 and CDR2 sequences are MNHEY and SMNVEV (reference sequence). Trimming stripped 6 bases from V and 1 base from J, with 10 bases between.